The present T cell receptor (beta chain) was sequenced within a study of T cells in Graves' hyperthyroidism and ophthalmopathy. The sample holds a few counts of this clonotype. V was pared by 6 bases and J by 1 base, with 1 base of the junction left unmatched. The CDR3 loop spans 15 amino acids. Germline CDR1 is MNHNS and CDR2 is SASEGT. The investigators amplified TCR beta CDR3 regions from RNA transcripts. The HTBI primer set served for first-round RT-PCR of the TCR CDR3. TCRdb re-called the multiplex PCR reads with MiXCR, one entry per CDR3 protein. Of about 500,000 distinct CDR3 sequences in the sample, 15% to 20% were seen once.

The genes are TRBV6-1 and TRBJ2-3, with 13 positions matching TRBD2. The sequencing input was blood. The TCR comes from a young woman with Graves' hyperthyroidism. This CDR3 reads CASRTSGGRTDTQYF. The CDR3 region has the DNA TGTGCCAGCAGGACTAGCGGGGGGCGCACAGATACGCAGTATTTT.